These 16 T cell receptor beta chains were all obtained from the same sample, sequenced in a study of blood T cell repertoires in COVID-19 (dated by TCRdb to 2018 to 2020). Library creation used the immunoSEQ multiplex PCR assay. Drawn from immuneACCESS, this table holds only the in-frame rearrangements with V and J called that TCRdb kept. Clones are partly lost; checked studies trace under half to an unresolved V gene and leave the rest unexplained. The sample data list 250,000 to 300,000 clones, and around nine tenths of these were observed just once. The biggest ten clones account for under 3.5% of the sample. Sequenced input: PBMCs or T cells enriched from blood (not recorded which). The receptors here all came from a woman aged 45-65 years who had been exposed to COVID-19.

V is TRBV3-1 (or the pseudogene TRBV3-2) and J is TRBJ2-7; weak D call: TRBD2 (6 bases). This CDR3 has 15 amino acids. Germline CDR1 and CDR2: LGHDT and YNNKEL (reference sequence). V gave up 1 base and J gave up 1 base, with 11 bases separating them. In nucleotides, the CDR3 is TGTGCCAGCAGCCAAGTGTTTGGGACTTCCTACGAGCAGTACTTC. Protein product: CASSQVFGTSYEQYF.

The chain links TRBV12-3 or TRBV12-4 to TRBJ1-2; the D gene is possibly TRBD1 (6 bases). V gave up 7 bases and J gave up 3 bases, with 12 bases separating them. The CDR3 runs to 13 residues. The CDR3 DNA sequence: TGTGCCAGCAACACAGGGAGGGACTATGGCTACACCTTC. Residues: CASNTGRDYGYTF.

V gene TRBV19 combines with J gene TRBJ2-1; D perhaps matches TRBD2 (6 bases). The length of the CDR3 is 12 residues. V was clipped by 3 bases and J by 9 bases, with 9 bases between them. The germline gives CDR1 LNHDA, CDR2 SQIVND (reference sequence). The CDR3 loop reads CASSMGGSEQFF. The CDR3, as DNA: TGTGCCAGTAGTATGGGAGGTAGTGAGCAGTTCTTC.

The rearrangement uses TRBV7-9 and TRBJ2-7; TRBD2 is a possible D gene (6 bases). This CDR3 contains 13 residues. In germline, CDR1 is SEHNR, CDR2 FQNEAQ (reference sequence). With 4 bases removed from V and 3 bases from J, the gap between germline ends came to 10 bases. CDR3 sequence (DNA): TGTGCCAGCAGCTCCCCCGGGAGCTACGAGCAGTACTTC. It is translated as CASSSPGSYEQYF.

This sequence joins TRBV29-1 and TRBJ1-3; 9 positions match TRBD1. The CDR3 runs to 13 residues. The germline V gene has CDR1 SQVTM and CDR2 ANQGSEA. The V and J ends lost 6 bases and 5 bases, in that order; junction bases with no gene match: 5. This CDR3 is CSVRDRVRNTIYF. As DNA, the CDR3 is TGCAGCGTCCGGGACAGGGTCAGAAACACCATATATTTT.

The rearrangement uses TRBV7-2 and TRBJ2-5; 8 bases line up with TRBD2. V lost 5 bases to trimming and J lost 5 bases; unmatched junction nucleotides: 4. The CDR3 is 13 residues long. In germline, CDR1 is SGHTA, CDR2 FQGNSA. CDR3 region: CASSRGGVETQYF. Here the CDR3 DNA reads TGTGCCAGCAGCCGGGGGGGGGTTGAGACCCAGTACTTC.

This clone was found a few times. The chain couples TRBV7-9 to TRBJ2-2; a possible D gene is TRBD2 (5 bases). The CDR3 is made up of 16 amino acids. V dropped 3 bases and J dropped 3 bases, with 14 bases sitting between them. Germline CDR1 SEHNR, CDR2 FQNEAQ (reference sequence). This CDR3 is CASSFSGMSDTGELFF. The CDR3 DNA follows: TGTGCCAGCAGCTTCTCGGGGATGTCAGACACCGGGGAGCTGTTTTTT.

The V call is TRBV28, the J call TRBJ1-2; TRBD1 matches 9 bases. The germline gives CDR1 MDHEN, CDR2 SYDVKM. The CDR3 runs to 13 residues. V trimming: 7 bases; J trimming: 7 bases; junction bases outside the gene matches: 7. CDR3 sequence reads: CASTSGQGFGYTF. CDR3 DNA: TGTGCCAGCACCTCCGGACAGGGGTTTGGCTACACCTTC.

The CDR3, as DNA: TGTGCCAGTAGTATATCCGGGACAGGGGATTCAGCTTTCTTT. This gives the protein CASSISGTGDSAFF. This chain connects TRBV19 to TRBJ1-1; 10 nucleotides match TRBD1. J lost 10 bases, V lost 2 bases, and 7 bases had no gene match. Germline V gene sequence: CDR1 LNHDA, CDR2 SQIVND (reference sequence). The CDR3 sequence is 14 residues long.

The chain is built from TRBV30 and TRBJ1-4, with 9 positions matching TRBD1. Germline CDR1 reads GTSNPN; CDR2 reads SVGIG (reference sequence). The CDR3 covers 14 residues. Trimming cost V 0 bases and J 6 bases; bases outside gene matches: 2. In DNA form, the CDR3 reads TGTGCCTGGAGTGTAAGGACAGGGGATGAAAAACTGTTTTTT. This codes for CAWSVRTGDEKLFF. Complete variable domain (other parts from reference TRBV30 and TRBJ1-4): SQTIHQWPATLVQPVGSPLSLECTVEGTSNPNLYWYRQAAGRGLQLLFYSVGIGQISSEVPQNLSASRPQDRQFILSSKKLLLSDSGFYLCAWSVRTGDEKLFFGSGTQLSVL.

This CDR3 reads CASGASGRGSYEQYF. Written as DNA, the CDR3 is TGTGCCAGCGGGGCTTCGGGCAGGGGGAGTTACGAGCAGTACTTC. J is TRBJ2-7 and V is TRBV2; TRBD1 matches at 7 bases. The CDR3 spans 15 residues. Trimming at V came to 8 bases and at J to 4 bases, leaving 14 bases not matched to a gene. CDR1 and CDR2 from the germline V gene are SNHLY and FYNNEI.

The V call is TRBV4-1, the J call TRBJ1-6, with D hard to call. V was trimmed by 2 bases and J by 7 bases, leaving 15 bases between them. CDR1 is MGHRA and CDR2 is YSYEKL in the germline V gene. CDR3 length: 16 amino acids. CDR3 sequence (DNA): TGCGCCAGCAGCCAATCGTGGGCGCATTTAAATTCACCCCTCCACTTT. This codes for CASSQSWAHLNSPLHF.

The chain combines TRBV28 with TRBJ1-4, with 7 bases lining up with TRBD1. This CDR3 region has 12 residues. Unmatched junction bases numbered 1, after V lost 6 bases and J lost 6 bases. Germline V CDR1 and CDR2: MDHEN, SYDVKM. The chain's CDR3 is CASRQGYEKLFF. The CDR3 bases are TGTGCCAGCAGACAGGGGTATGAAAAACTGTTTTTT.

This clone was recorded a few times. The V gene is TRBV29-1, the J gene TRBJ2-7; D might be TRBD2 (6 bases). The CDR3 is 15 amino acids. Per germline, CDR1 SQVTM and CDR2 ANQGSEA. V was cut by 6 bases and J by 4 bases, with 22 bases left in between. DNA of the CDR3: TGCAGCGTCGCTCAGCTCAGGGAGGCCTCGTACGAGCAGTACTTC. Protein product: CSVAQLREASYEQYF.

The rearrangement joins TRBV5-6 to TRBJ1-2; 9 bases align to TRBD1. The CDR3 length is 14 residues. V shed 5 bases, J shed 4 bases, and the junction held 6 bases outside the gene matches. Germline CDR1 reads SGHDT; CDR2 reads YYEEEE. The CDR3 loop is CASRGQGVIYGYTF. The CDR3 DNA reads as TGTGCCAGCAGGGGACAGGGTGTGATCTATGGCTACACCTTC.

V usage is TRBV19 and J usage is TRBJ2-1; TRBD1 matches at 10 bases. Trimming cost V 3 bases and J 0 bases; bases outside gene matches: 11. CDR1 is LNHDA, CDR2 SQIVND, per germline (reference sequence). The CDR3 runs 19 residues. The chain's CDR3 is CASSIQTGTGEFSYNEQFF. The CDR3 nucleotides read TGTGCCAGTAGTATTCAGACCGGGACAGGGGAGTTCTCCTACAATGAGCAGTTCTTC.